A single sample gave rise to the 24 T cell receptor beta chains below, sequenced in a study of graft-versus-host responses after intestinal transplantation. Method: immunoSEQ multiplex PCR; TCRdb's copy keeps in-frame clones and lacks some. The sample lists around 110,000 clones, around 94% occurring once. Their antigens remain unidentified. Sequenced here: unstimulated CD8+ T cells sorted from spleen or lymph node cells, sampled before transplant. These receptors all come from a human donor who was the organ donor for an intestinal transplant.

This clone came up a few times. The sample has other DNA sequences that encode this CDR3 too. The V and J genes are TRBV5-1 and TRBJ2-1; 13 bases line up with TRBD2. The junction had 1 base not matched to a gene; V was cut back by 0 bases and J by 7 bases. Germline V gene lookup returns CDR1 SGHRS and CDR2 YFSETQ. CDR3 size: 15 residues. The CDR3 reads CASSLGLAGGNEQFF. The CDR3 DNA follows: TGCGCCAGCAGCTTGGGACTAGCGGGAGGTAATGAGCAGTTCTTC.

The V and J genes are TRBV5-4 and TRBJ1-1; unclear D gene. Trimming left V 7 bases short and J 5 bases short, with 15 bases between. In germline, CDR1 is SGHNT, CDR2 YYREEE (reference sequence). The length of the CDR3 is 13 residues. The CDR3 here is CASHSGGRTEAFF. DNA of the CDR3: TGTGCCAGCCACTCCGGCGGGAGGACTGAAGCTTTCTTT.

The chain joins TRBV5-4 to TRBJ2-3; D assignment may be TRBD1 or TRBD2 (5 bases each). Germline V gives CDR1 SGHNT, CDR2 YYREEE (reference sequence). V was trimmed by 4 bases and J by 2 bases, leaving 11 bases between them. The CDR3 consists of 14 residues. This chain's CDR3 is CASSPGTLTDTQYF. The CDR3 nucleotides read TGTGCCAGCAGCCCCGGGACCCTCACAGATACGCAGTATTTT.

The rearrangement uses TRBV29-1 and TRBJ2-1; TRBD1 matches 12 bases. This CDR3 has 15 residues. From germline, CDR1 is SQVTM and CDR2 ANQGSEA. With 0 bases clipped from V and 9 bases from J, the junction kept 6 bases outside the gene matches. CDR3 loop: CSVEERGTGGTEQFF. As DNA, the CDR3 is TGCAGCGTTGAAGAACGTGGGACAGGGGGCACTGAGCAGTTCTTC.

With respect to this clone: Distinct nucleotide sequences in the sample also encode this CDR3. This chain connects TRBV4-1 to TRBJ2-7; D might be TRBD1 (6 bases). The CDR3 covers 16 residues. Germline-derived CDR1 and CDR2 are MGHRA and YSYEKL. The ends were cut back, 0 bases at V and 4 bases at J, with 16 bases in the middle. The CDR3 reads CASSQDWSGRGYEQYF. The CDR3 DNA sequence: TGCGCCAGCAGCCAAGACTGGTCGGGCAGGGGTTACGAGCAGTACTTC.

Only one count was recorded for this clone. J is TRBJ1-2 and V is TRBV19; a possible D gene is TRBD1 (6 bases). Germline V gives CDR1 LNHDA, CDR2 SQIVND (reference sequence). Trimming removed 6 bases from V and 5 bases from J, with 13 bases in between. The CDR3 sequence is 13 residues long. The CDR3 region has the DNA TGTGCCAGTAGCCCCCGGACAGCTTATGGCTACACCTTC. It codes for CASSPRTAYGYTF.

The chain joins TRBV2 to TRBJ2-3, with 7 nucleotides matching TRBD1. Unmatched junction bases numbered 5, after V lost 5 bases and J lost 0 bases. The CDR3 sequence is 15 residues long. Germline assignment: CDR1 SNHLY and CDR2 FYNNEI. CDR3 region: CASSPGTDSTDTQYF. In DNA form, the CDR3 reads TGTGCCAGCAGTCCCGGGACAGATAGCACAGATACGCAGTATTTT.

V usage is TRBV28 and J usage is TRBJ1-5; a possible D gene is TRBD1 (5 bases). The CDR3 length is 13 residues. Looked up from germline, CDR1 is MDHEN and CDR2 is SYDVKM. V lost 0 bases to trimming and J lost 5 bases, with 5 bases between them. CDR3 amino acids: CASSLWGDQPQHF. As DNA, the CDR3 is TGTGCCAGCAGTTTATGGGGGGATCAGCCCCAGCATTTT.

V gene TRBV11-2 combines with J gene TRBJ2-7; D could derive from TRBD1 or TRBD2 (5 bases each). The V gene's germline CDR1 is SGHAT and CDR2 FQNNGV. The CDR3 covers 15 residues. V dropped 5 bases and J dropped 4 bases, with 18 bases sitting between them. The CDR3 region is CASSLTPGRNYEQYF. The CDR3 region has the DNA TGTGCCAGCAGCCTCACCCCGGGACGGAATTACGAGCAGTACTTC.

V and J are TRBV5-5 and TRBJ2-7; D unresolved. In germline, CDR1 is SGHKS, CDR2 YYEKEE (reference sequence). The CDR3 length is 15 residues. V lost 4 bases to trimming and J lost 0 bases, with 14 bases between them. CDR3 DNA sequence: TGTGCCAGCAGCCTCTCAGCTTCCTTCTCCTACGAGCAGTACTTC. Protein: CASSLSASFSYEQYF. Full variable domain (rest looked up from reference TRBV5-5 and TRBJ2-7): DAGVTQSPTHLIKTRGQQVTLRCSPISGHKSVSWYQQVLGQGPQFIFQYYEKEERGRGNFPDRFSARQFPNYSSELNVNALLLGDSALYLCASSLSASFSYEQYFGPGTRLTVT.

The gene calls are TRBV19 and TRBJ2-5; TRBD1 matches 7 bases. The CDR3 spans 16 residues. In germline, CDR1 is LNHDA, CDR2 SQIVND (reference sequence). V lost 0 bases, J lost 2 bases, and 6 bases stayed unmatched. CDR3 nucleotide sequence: TGTGCCAGTAGTATAGATGACAGGGTAACACAAGAGACCCAGTACTTC. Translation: CASSIDDRVTQETQYF. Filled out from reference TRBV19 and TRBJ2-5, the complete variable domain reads DGGITQSPKYLFRKEGQNVTLSCEQNLNHDAMYWYRQDPGQGLRLIYYSQIVNDFQKGDIAEGYSVSREKKESFPLTVTSAQKNPTAFYLCASSIDDRVTQETQYFGPGTRLLVL.

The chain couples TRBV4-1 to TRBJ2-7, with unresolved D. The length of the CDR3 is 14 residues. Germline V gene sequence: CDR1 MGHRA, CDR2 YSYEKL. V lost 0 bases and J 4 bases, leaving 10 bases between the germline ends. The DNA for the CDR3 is TGCGCCAGCAGCCAAGATGAAATGGGGTACGAGCAGTACTTC. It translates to CASSQDEMGYEQYF.

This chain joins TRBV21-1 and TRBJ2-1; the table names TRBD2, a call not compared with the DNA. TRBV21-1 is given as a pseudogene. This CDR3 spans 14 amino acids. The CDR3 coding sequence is TGTGCCAGCAGCAAAACTAACTCGGTGAATGAGCAGTTCTTC. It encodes CASSKTNSVNEQFF.

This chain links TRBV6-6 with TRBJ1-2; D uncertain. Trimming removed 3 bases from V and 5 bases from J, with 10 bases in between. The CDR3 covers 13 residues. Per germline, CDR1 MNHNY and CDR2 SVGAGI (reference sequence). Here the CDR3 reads CASSYSGYYGYTF. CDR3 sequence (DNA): TGTGCCAGCAGTTATTCAGGTTATTATGGCTACACCTTC.

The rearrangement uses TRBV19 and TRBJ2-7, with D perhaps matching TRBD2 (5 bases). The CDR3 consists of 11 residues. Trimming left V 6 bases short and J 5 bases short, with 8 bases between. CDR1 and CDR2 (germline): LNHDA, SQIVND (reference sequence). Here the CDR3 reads CASRGGHEQYF. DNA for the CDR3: TGTGCCAGTAGGGGCGGGCACGAGCAGTACTTC.

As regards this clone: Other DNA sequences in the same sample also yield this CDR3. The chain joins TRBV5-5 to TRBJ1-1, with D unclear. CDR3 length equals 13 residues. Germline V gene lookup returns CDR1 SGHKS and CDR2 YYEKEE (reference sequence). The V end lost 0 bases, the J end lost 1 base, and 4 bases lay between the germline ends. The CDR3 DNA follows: TGTGCCAGCAGCTTGGGTACGAACACTGAAGCTTTCTTT. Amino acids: CASSLGTNTEAFF.

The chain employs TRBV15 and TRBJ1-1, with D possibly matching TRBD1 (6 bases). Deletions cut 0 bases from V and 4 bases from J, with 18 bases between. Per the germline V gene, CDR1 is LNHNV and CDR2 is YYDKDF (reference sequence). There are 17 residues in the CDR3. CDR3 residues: CATSRDPTGISGTEAFF. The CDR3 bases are TGTGCCACCAGCAGAGATCCCACAGGGATATCAGGCACTGAAGCTTTCTTT.

CDR3 protein: CASSFTDPCGNQPQHF. The CDR3 DNA reads as TGTGCCAGCAGTTTTACGGACCCTTGTGGCAATCAGCCCCAGCATTTT. The rearrangement uses TRBV27 and TRBJ1-5; D gene unclear. V lost 3 bases and J lost 2, with 14 bases in between. Looked up from germline, CDR1 is MNHEY and CDR2 is SMNVEV (reference sequence). The length of the CDR3 is 16 residues.

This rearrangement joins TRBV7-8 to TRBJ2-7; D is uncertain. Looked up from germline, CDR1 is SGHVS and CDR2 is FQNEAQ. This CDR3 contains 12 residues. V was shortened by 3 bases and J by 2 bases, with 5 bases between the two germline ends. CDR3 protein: CASSFGPYEQYF. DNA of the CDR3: TGTGCCAGCAGCTTTGGACCCTACGAGCAGTACTTC. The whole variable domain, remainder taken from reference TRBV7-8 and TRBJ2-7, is GAGVSQSPRYKVAKRGQDVALRCDPISGHVSLFWYQQALGQGPEFLTYFQNEAQLDKSGLPSDRFFAERPEGSVSTLKIQRTQQEDSAVYLCASSFGPYEQYFGPGTRLTVT.

CDR3 coding DNA: TGCGCCAGCAGCCATGGGACTAGCGGGTCCGGGGCGGCCTACGAGCAGTACTTC. This gives the protein CASSHGTSGSGAAYEQYF. This rearrangement joins TRBV4-1 to TRBJ2-7; TRBD2 aligns across 12 bases. Trimming removed 3 bases from V and 2 bases from J; junction bases left unmatched: 11. The CDR3 has 18 residues. Germline values: CDR1 MGHRA, CDR2 YSYEKL.

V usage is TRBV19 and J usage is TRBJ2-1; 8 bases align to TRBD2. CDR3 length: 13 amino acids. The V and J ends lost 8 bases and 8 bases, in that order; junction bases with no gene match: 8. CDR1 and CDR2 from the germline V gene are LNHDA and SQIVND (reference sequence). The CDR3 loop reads CASLGLENDEQFF. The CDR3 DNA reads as TGTGCCAGTCTGGGACTAGAGAACGATGAGCAGTTCTTC.

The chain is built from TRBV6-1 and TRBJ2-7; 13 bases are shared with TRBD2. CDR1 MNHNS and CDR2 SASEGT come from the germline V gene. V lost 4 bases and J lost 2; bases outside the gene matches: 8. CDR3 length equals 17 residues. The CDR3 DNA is TGTGCCAGCAGTGCCGGACTAGCGGGAGCCCTCACCTACGAGCAGTACTTC. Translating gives CASSAGLAGALTYEQYF.

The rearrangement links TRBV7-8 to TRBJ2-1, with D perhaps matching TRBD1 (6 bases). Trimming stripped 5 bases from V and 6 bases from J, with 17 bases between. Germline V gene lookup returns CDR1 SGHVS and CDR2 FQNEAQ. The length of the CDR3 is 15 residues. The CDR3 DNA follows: TGTGCCAGCAGCCACCTAGGACAGTCGGGCAATGAGCAGTTCTTC. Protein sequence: CASSHLGQSGNEQFF.

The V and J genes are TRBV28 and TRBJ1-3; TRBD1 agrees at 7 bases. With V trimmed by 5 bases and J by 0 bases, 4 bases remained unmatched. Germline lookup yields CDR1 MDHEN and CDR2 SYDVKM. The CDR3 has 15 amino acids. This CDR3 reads CASSPGQSSGNTIYF. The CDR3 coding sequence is TGTGCCAGCAGTCCGGGACAGAGCTCTGGAAACACCATATATTTT.